This TCR beta chain was recovered during a study of shared clonotypes between healthy human individuals. The repertoire was sequenced with immunoSEQ multiplex PCR; TCRdb's copy has only in-frame clones and lacks some. Here the sample spans about 2 million clones, over 85% being singletons. Germline assignment: CDR1 SGHVS and CDR2 FQNEAQ. CDR3 length: 20 residues. V was cut by 5 bases and J by 6 bases, with 29 bases left in between. Cells designated naive CD8 were CD45RO-negative and were positively selected for CCR7, with terminally differentiated effector memory CD45RA+ cells excluded. The TCR comes from a man between 18 and 35 years old in good health. This chain uses TRBV7-8 with TRBJ1-6; possible D gene TRBD1, 5 bases. What was sequenced was naive CD8+ T cells sorted from blood. The CDR3 nucleotides are TGTGCCAGCAGCCCCATACCGGGACCCTGGGCGATGAGGGGTAATTCACCCCTCCACTTT. Its protein is CASSPIPGPWAMRGNSPLHF.